This T cell receptor (beta chain) derives from a study of OX40 agonist ivuxolimab in advanced cancers. At the level of the study: Ivuxolimab, which is an agonistic anti-OX40 (CD134) antibody, was administered to the patients. Study results and caveats: Relatively little clonal expansion, among the lowest observed, appeared in partial responders at 0.1-3.0 mg/kg.

Clones were sequenced by immunoSEQ multiplex PCR, and TCRdb holds only the in-frame ones, with some missing. This sample has 9,000 to 10,000 clones, with 70% found just once. Germline trimming cut 5 bases from V and 3 bases from J; bases unmatched to any gene: 6. This CDR3 has 16 residues. Germline values: CDR1 SGHTA, CDR2 FQGTGA. A word on this clone: Its specificity is unknown.

The source was CD4+ or CD8+ T cells sorted from blood, collected in a trial of the OX40 agonist ivuxolimab. The V gene is TRBV7-3, the J gene TRBJ2-3, with TRBD2 matching 12 bases. This TCR was sampled from an adult with an advanced solid tumor such as melanoma, head and neck, liver or kidney cancer. CDR3 region: CASSIGLAGLTDTQYF. The CDR3 nucleotides are TGTGCCAGCAGCATTGGACTAGCGGGGCTGACAGATACGCAGTATTTT.